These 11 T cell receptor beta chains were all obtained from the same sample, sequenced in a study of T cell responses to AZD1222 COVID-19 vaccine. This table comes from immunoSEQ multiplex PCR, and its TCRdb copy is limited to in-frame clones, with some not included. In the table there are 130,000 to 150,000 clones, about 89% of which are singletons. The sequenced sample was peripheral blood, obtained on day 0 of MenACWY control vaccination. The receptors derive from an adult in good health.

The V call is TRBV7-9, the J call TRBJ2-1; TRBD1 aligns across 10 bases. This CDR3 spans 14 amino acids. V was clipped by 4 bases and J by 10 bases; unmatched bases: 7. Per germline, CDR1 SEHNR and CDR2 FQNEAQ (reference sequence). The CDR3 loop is CASSYLGQGEEQFF. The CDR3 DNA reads TGTGCCAGCAGCTACCTTGGACAGGGGGAAGAGCAGTTCTTC.

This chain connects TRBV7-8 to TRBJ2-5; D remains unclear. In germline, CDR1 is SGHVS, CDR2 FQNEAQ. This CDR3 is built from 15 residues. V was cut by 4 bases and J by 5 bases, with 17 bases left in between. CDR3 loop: CASSSPPLYSETQYF. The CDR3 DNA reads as TGTGCCAGCAGCTCACCTCCATTGTACTCGGAGACCCAGTACTTC.

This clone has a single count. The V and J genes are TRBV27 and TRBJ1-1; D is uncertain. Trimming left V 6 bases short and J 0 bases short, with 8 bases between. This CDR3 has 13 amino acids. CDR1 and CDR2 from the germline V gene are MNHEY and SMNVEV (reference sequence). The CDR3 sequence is CASSGRMNTEAFF. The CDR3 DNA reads TGTGCCAGCAGCGGTCGAATGAACACTGAAGCTTTCTTT.

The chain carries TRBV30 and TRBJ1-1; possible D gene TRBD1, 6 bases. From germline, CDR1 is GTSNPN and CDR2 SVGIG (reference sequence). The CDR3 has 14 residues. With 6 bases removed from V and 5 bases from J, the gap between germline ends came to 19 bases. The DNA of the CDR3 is TGTGCCTGCAGGGCACTCGGACAGAAGACTGAAGCTTTCTTT. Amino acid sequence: CACRALGQKTEAFF.

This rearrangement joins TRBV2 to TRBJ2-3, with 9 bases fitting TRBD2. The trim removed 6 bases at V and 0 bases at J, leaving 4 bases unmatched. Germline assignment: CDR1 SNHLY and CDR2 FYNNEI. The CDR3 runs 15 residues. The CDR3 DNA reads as TGTGCCAGCAGCGGACTAGCGACTAGCACAGATACGCAGTATTTT. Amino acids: CASSGLATSTDTQYF.

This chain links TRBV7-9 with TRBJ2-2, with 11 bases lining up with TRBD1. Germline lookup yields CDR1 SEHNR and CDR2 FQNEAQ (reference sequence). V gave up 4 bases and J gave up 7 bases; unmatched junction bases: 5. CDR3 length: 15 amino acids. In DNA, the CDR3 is TGTGCCAGCAGCTCCGGGACAGGGGGTTACGGGGAGCTGTTTTTT. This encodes CASSSGTGGYGELFF.

CDR3 in amino acids: CASSSGPDRTQYF. The CDR3 nucleotides read TGTGCCAGCAGCTCCGGTCCGGACAGGACGCAGTATTTT. V and J are TRBV7-9 and TRBJ2-3; 7 bases fit TRBD1. The CDR3 sequence is 13 residues long. V dropped 4 bases and J dropped 9; count of bases not matched to a gene: 7. Per the germline V gene, CDR1 is SEHNR and CDR2 is FQNEAQ (reference sequence).

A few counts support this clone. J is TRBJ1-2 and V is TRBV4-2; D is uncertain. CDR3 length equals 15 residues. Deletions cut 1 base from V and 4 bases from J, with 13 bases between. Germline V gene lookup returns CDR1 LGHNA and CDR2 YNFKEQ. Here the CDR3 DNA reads TGTGCCAGCAGCCAAGCTGAAGGGAGGGCCTATGGCTACACCTTC. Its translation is CASSQAEGRAYGYTF.

The CDR3 nucleotides read TGCGCCAGCAGCTTCTCCGGGCCTCAGAACACTGAAGCTTTCTTT. Protein product: CASSFSGPQNTEAFF. The chain joins TRBV5-1 to TRBJ1-1; D is ambiguous. The V end was cut by 2 bases, the J end by 1 base, with 12 bases between. Germline V gene data show CDR1 as SGHRS and CDR2 as YFSETQ. This CDR3 contains 15 residues.

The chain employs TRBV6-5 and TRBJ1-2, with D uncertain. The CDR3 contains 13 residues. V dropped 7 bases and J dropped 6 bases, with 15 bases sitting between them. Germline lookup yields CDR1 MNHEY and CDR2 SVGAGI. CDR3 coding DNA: TGTGCCAGCAAGCTCCTCACCTTTAATGGCTACACCTTC. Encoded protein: CASKLLTFNGYTF.

The CDR3 here is CASSPGKFYPPLHF. The CDR3 DNA sequence: TGTGCCAGCAGTCCCGGAAAATTTTATCCCCCCCTCCACTTT. V usage is TRBV5-4 and J usage is TRBJ1-6, with unresolved D. V lost 5 bases, J lost 13 bases, and 19 bases lay in between. CDR3 length: 14 amino acids. Germline V gives CDR1 SGHNT, CDR2 YYREEE (reference sequence).